The subject of this entry is one TCR beta chain. Its antigen remains unidentified. This sample was taken from a study of T cell responses to AZD1222 COVID-19 vaccine. V lost 0 bases and J lost 3, with 11 bases in between. CDR1 is MGHRA, CDR2 YSYEKL, per germline. The length of the CDR3 is 15 residues. Repertoires were generated with immunoSEQ multiplex PCR, while TCRdb's copy carries only in-frame clones and drops some. The repertoire holds around 150,000 clones, with 75% to 90% as singletons. Study-wide findings and caveats: There were repertoire samples only from the period after the peak T cell response.

The TCR comes from an adult in good health. V is TRBV4-1 and J is TRBJ1-2, with unresolved D. The input for sequencing was peripheral blood, taken on day 0 of AZD1222 vaccination. CDR3 in DNA: TGCGCCAGCAGCCAAGAGAACCCCAAATACTATGGCTACACCTTC. It encodes CASSQENPKYYGYTF.